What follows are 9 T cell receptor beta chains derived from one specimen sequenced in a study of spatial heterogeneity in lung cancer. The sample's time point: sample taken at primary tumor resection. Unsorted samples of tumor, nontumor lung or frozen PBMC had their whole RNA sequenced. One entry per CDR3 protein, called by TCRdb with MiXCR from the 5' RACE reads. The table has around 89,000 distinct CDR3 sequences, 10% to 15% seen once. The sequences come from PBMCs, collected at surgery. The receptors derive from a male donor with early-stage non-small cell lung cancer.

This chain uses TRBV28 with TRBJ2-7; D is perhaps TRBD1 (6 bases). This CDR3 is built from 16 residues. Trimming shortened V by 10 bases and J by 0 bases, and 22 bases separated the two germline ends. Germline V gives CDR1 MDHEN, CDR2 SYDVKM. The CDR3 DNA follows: TGTGCCACCGCTGACCCAGGGGCTATACTCTCCTACGAGCAGTACTTC. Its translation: CATADPGAILSYEQYF.

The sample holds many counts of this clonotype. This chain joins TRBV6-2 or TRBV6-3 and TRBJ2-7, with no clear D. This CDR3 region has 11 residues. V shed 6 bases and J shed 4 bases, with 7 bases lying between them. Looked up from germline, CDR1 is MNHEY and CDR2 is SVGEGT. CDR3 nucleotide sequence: TGTGCCAGCAGCCGTGCTTACGAGCAGTACTTC. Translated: CASSRAYEQYF.

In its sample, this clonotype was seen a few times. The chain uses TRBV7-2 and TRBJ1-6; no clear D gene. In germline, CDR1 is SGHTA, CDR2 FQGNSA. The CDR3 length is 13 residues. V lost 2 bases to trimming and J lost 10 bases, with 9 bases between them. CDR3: CASSLSLGSPLHF. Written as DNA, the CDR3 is TGTGCCAGCAGCTTAAGTTTGGGATCACCCCTCCACTTT.

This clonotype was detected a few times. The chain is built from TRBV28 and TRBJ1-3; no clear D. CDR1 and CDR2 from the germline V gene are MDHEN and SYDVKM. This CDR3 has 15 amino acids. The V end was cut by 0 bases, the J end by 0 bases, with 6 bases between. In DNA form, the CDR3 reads TGTGCCAGCAGTTTATGGTCAGACTCTGGAAACACCATATATTTT. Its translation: CASSLWSDSGNTIYF.

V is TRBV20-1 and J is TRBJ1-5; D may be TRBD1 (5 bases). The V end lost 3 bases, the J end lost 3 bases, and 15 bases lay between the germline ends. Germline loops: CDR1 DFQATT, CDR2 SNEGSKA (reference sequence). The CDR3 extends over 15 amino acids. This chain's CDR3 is CSARDNRGLNQPQHF. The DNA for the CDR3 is TGCAGTGCTAGGGATAACCGGGGCCTCAATCAGCCCCAGCATTTT.

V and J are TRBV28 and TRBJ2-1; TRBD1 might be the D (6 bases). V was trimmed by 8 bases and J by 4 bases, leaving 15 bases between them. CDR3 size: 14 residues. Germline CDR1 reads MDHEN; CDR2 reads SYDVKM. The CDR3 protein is CASGLGARYNEQFF. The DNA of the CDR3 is TGTGCCAGCGGCTTGGGGGCGAGGTACAATGAGCAGTTCTTC.

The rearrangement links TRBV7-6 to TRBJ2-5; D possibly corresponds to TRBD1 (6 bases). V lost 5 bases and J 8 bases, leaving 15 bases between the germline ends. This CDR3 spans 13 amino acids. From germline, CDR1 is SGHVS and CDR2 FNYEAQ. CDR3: CASSPGVGETQYF. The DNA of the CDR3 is TGTGCCAGCAGCCCAGGGGTAGGGGAAACCCAGTACTTC. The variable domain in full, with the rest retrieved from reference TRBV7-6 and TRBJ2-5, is GAGVSQSPRYKVTKRGQDVALRCDPISGHVSLYWYRQALGQGPEFLTYFNYEAQQDKSGLPNDRFSAERPEGSISTLTIQRTEQRDSAMYRCASSPGVGETQYFGPGTRLLVL.

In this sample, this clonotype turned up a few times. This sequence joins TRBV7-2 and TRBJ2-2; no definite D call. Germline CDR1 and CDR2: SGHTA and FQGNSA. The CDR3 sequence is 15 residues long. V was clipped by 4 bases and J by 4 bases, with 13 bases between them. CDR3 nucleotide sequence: TGTGCCAGCAGCTCTTCACGAATGGGCACCGGGGAGCTGTTTTTT. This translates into CASSSSRMGTGELFF.

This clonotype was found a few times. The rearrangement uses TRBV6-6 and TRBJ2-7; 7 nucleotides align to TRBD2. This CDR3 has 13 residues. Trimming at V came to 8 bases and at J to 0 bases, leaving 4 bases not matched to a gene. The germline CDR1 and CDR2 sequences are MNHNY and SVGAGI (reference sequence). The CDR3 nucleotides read TGTGCCAGCGCCGGGGGGATCTCCTACGAGCAGTACTTC. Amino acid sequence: CASAGGISYEQYF.